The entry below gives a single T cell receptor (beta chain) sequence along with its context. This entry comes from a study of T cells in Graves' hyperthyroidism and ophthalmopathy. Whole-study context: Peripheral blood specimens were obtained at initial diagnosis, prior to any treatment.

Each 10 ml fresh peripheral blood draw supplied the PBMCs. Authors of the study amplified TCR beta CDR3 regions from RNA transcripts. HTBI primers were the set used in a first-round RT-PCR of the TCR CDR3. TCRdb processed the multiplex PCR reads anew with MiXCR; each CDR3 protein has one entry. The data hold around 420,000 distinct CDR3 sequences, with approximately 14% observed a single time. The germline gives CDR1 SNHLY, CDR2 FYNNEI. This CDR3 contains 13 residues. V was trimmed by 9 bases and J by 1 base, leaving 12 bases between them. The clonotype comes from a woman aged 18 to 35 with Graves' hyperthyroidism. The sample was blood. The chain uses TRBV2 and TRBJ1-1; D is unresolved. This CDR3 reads CASGEETNTEAFF. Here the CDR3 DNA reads TGTGCCAGTGGGGAGGAGACGAACACTGAAGCTTTCTTT.